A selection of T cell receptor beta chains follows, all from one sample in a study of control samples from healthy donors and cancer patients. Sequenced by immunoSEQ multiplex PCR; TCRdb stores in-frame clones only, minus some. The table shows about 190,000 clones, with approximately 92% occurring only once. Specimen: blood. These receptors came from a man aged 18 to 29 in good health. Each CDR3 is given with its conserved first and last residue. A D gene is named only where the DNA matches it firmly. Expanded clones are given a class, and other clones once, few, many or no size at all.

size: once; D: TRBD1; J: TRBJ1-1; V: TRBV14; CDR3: CASSHLNRDRGEAFF; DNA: TGTGCCAGCAGCCACTTAAATAGGGACAGGGGAGAAGCTTTCTTT
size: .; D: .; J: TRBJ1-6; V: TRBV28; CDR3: CASSSSGGKYYNSPLHF; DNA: TGTGCCAGCAGTTCCTCCGGGGGCAAATATTATAATTCACCCCTCCACTTT
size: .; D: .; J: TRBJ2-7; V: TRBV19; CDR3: CASSGTRLEQYF; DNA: TGTGCCAGTAGCGGGACTCGGCTAGAGCAGTACTTC
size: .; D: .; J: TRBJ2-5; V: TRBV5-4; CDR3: CASSYGTTQETQYF; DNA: TGTGCCAGCAGCTATGGGACGACCCAAGAGACCCAGTACTTC
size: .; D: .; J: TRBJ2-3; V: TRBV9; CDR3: CASSGGSSVRTDTQYF; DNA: TGTGCCAGCAGCGGAGGCTCCAGCGTTCGGACAGATACGCAGTATTTT
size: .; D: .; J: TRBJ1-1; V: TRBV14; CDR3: CASSQDREAFF; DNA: TGTGCCAGCAGCCAGGACAGAGAAGCTTTCTTT
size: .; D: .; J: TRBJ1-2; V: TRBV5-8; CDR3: CASSLRRRTVNYGYTF; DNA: TGTGCCAGCAGTTTGCGGCGTCGGACGGTGAACTATGGCTACACCTTC
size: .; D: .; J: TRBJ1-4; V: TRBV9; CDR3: CASSPGRTGKNEKLFF; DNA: TGTGCCAGCAGCCCAGGAAGGACGGGCAAAAATGAAAAACTGTTTTTT
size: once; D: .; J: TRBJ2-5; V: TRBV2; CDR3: CASSGSRETQYF; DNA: TGTGCCAGCAGTGGGTCTCGGGAGACCCAGTACTTC
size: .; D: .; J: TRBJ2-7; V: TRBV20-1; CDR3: CSASPGLSSSYEQYF; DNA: TGCAGTGCTAGTCCGGGACTTTCGAGCTCCTACGAGCAGTACTTC
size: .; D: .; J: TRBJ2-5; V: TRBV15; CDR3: CATSSRQIQETQYF; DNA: TGTGCCACCAGCAGTAGACAGATCCAAGAGACCCAGTACTTC
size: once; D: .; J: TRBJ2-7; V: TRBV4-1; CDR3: CASSHPAGAFIDEQYF; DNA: TGCGCCAGCAGCCACCCTGCGGGGGCTTTCATCGACGAGCAGTACTTC
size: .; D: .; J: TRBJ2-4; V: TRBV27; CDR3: CASSLLSGSGGIQYF; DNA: TGTGCCAGCAGTTTATTATCAGGCTCCGGAGGGATTCAGTACTTC
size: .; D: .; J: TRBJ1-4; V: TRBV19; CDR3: CASSPVGAGEKLFF; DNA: TGTGCCAGTAGCCCAGTCGGGGCGGGGGAAAAACTGTTTTTT
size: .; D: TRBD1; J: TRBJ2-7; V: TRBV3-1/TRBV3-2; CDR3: CASSQGGTDYEQYF; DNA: TGTGCCAGCAGCCAAGGAGGGACAGATTACGAGCAGTACTTC
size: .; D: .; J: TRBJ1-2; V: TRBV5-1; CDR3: CASSLSGYGYTF; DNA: TGCGCCAGCAGCTTGTCTGGGTATGGCTACACCTTC
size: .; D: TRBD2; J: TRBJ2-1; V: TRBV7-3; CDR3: CASREVGGSNEQFF; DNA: TGTGCCAGCCGCGAGGTAGGCGGGAGTAATGAGCAGTTCTTC
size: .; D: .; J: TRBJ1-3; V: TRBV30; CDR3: CASTYLRVSGNTIYF; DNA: TGTGCCTCAACTTACCTCAGGGTTTCTGGAAACACCATATATTTT
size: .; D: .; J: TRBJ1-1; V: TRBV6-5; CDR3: CASGQGGDTEAFF; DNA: TGTGCCAGCGGGCAGGGAGGGGACACTGAAGCTTTCTTT
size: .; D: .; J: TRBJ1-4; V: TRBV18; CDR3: CASSRGGNEKLFF; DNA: TGTGCCAGCTCCCGAGGGGGTAACGAAAAACTGTTTTTT
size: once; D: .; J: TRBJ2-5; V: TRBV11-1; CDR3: CASSSSSTQYF; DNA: TGTGCCAGCAGCTCAAGTTCGACCCAGTACTTC
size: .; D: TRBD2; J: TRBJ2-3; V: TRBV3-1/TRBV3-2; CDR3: CASSQDGFSGDEADTQYF; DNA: TGTGCCAGCAGCCAAGATGGATTTAGCGGGGATGAGGCAGATACGCAGTATTTT
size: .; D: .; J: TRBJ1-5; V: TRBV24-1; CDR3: CATSGAGGNQPQHF; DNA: TGTGCCACTTCGGGAGCAGGGGGCAATCAGCCCCAGCATTTT
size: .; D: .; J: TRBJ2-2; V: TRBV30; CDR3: CAWSVILGARSTGELFF; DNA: TGTGCCTGGAGTGTTATACTAGGGGCGCGTAGCACCGGGGAGCTGTTTTTT
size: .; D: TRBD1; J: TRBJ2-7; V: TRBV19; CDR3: CASSLGTVSSYEQYF; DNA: TGTGCCAGTAGTCTAGGGACAGTGAGCTCCTACGAGCAGTACTTC
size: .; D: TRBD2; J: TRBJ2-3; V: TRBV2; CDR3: CASQTSGGTDTQYF; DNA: TGTGCCAGCCAGACTAGCGGGGGAACAGATACGCAGTATTTT
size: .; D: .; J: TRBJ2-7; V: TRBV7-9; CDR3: CASSLATGRLNF; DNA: TGTGCCAGCAGCTTGGCTACAGGGCGCCTAAACTTC
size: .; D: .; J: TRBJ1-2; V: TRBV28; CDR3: CASSFYPALNYGYTF; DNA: TGTGCCAGCAGTTTCTATCCGGCACTTAACTATGGCTACACCTTC
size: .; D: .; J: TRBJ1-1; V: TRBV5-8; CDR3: CASSSSQGINTEAFF; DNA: TGTGCCAGCAGCTCATCTCAGGGAATTAACACTGAAGCTTTCTTT
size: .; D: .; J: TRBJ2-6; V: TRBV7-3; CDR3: CASSSGASGANVLTF; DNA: TGTGCCAGCAGTTCAGGGGCCTCTGGGGCCAACGTCCTGACTTTC
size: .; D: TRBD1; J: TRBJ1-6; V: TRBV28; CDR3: CASKRQGGRSPLHF; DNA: TGTGCCAGCAAGAGACAGGGGGGGCGTTCACCCCTCCACTTT
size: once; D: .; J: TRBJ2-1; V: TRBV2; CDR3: CASAGAAGNEQFF; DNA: TGTGCCAGTGCGGGGGCCGCGGGGAATGAGCAGTTCTTC
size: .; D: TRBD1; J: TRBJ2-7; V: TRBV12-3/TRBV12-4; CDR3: CASSLVPGGEQYF; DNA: TGTGCCAGCAGTTTAGTCCCAGGGGGCGAGCAGTACTTC
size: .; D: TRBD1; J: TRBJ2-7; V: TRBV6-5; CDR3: CASSSPMTGSPYEQYF; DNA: TGTGCCAGCAGTTCCCCGATGACAGGGTCCCCCTACGAGCAGTACTTC
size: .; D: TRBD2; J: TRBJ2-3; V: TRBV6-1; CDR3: CASSERDPGREADTQYF; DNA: TGTGCCAGCAGTGAACGCGACCCAGGGCGGGAGGCAGATACGCAGTATTTT
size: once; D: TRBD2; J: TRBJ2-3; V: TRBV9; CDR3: CASSTSTSGGGDTQYF; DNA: TGTGCCAGCAGCACTAGTACTAGCGGGGGCGGGGATACGCAGTATTTT
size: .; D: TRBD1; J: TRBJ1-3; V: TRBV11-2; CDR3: CASKQGSGNTIYF; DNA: TGTGCCAGCAAACAGGGGTCTGGAAACACCATATATTTT
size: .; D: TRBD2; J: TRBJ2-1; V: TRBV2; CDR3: CASILGGDAQRGVINEQFF; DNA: TGTGCCAGCATCCTCGGGGGGGATGCCCAGCGGGGGGTCATCAATGAGCAGTTCTTC
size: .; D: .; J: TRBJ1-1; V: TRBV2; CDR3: CASSGQSNTEAFF; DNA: TGTGCCAGCAGTGGACAGTCGAACACTGAAGCTTTCTTT
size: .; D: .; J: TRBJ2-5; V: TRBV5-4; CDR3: CASLPGLSGTQYF; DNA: TGTGCCAGCTTACCGGGACTCAGCGGGACCCAGTACTTC
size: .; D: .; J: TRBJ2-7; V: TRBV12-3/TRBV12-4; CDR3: CASSSTDSYEQYF; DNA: TGTGCCAGCAGTTCGACAGACTCCTACGAGCAGTACTTC
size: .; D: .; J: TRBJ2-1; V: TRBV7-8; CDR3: CASAWVKVGNEQFF; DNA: TGTGCCAGCGCCTGGGTAAAGGTTGGGAATGAGCAGTTCTTC
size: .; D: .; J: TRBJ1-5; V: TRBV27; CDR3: CASSIRRGQPQHF; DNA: TGTGCCAGCAGCATTAGGCGGGGTCAGCCCCAGCATTTT
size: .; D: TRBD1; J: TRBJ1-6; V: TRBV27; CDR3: CASMTGTGGSPLHF; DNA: TGTGCCAGTATGACCGGGACAGGGGGTTCACCCCTCCACTTT
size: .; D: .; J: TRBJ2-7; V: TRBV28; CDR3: CASSSSVYEQYF; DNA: TGTGCCAGCAGTTCCTCGGTCTACGAGCAGTACTTC
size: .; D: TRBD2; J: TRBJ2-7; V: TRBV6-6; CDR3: CASSQPGTTPFEQYF; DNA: TGTGCCAGCAGTCAACCCGGGACTACTCCTTTCGAGCAGTACTTC
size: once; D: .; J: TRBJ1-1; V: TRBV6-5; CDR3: CASSYNGGNTEAFF; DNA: TGTGCCAGCAGTTATAACGGGGGGAACACTGAAGCTTTCTTT
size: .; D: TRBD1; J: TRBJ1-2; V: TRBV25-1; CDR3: CASSDTRTGVDYGYTF; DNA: TGTGCCAGCAGTGATACCCGGACAGGGGTGGACTATGGCTACACCTTC
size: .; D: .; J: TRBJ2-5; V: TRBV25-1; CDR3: CASSEEGARETQYF; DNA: TGTGCCAGCAGTGAGGAGGGGGCCAGGGAGACCCAGTACTTC
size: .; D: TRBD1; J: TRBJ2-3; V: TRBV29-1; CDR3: CSVVVGTGTDTQYF; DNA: TGCAGCGTTGTGGTCGGGACAGGGACAGATACGCAGTATTTT
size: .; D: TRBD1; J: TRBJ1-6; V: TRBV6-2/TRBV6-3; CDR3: CASSNTGTGYNSPLHF; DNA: TGTGCCAGCAGTAACACCGGGACAGGCTATAATTCACCCCTCCACTTT